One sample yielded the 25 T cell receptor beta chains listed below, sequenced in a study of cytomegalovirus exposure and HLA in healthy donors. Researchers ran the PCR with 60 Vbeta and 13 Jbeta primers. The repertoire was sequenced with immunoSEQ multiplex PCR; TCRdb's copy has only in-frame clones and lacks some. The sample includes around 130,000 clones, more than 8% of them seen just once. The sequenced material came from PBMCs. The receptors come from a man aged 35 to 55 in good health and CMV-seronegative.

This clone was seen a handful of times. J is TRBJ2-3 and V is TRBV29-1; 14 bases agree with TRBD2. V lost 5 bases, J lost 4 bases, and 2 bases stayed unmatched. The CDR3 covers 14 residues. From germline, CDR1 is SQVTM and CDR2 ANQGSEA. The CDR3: CSVRLAGGADTQYF. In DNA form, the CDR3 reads TGCAGCGTTAGACTAGCGGGGGGGGCAGATACGCAGTATTTT.

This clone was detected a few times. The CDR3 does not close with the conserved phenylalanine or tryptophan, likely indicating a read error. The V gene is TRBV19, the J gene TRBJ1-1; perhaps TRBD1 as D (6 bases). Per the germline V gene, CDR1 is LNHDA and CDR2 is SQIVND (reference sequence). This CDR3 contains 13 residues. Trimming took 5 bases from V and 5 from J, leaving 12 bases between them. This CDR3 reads CASSLDRKTEAFL. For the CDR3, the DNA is TGTGCCAGTAGTCTCGACAGGAAAACTGAAGCTTTCTTG.

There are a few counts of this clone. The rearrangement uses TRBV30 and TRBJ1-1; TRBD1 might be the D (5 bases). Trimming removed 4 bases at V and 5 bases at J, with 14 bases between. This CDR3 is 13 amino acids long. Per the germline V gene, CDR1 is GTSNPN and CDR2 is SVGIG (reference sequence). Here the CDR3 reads CAWIFGGGTEAFF. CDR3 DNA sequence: TGTGCCTGGATTTTCGGGGGGGGGACTGAAGCTTTCTTT.

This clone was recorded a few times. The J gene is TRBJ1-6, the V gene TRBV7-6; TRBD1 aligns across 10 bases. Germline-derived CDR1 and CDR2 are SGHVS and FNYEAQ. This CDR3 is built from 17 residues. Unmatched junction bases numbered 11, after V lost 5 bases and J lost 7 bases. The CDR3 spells CASSPLYPGQGNSPLHF. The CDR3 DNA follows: TGTGCCAGCAGCCCACTTTACCCGGGACAGGGGAATTCACCCCTCCACTTT.

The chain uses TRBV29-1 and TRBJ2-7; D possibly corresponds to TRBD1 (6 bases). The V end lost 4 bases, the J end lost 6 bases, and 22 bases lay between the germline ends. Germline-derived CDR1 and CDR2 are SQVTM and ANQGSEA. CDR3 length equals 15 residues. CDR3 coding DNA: TGCAGCGTTGGAAAGAGGGGGAGTCATCGGCTCGAGCAGTACGTC. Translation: CSVGKRGSHRLEQYV.

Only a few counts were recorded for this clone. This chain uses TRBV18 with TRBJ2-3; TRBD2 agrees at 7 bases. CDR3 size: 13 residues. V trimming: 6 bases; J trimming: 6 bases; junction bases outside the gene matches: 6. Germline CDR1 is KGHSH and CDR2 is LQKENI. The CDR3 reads CASSRGEGDTQYF. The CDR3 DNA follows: TGTGCCAGCTCCCGCGGGGAGGGCGATACGCAGTATTTT.

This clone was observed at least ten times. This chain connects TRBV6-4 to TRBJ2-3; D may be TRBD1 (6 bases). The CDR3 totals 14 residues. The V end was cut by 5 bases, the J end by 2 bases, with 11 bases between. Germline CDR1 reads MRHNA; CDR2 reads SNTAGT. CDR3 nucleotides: TGTGCCAGCAGTTTAGGACAGCACACAGATACGCAGTATTTT. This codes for CASSLGQHTDTQYF.

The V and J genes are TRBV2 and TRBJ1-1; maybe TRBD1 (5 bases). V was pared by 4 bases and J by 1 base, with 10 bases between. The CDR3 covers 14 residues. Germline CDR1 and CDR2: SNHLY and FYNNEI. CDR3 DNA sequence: TGTGCCAGCAGTGTCGGGGGGTCGAACACTGAAGCTTTCTTT. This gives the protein CASSVGGSNTEAFF.

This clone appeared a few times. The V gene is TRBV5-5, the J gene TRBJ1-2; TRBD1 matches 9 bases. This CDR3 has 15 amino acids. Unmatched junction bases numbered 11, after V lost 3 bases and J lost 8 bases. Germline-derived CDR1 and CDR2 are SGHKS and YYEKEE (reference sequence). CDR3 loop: CASSSGTGLTEGYTF. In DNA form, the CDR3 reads TGTGCCAGCAGCTCCGGGACAGGGTTAACGGAGGGCTACACCTTC.

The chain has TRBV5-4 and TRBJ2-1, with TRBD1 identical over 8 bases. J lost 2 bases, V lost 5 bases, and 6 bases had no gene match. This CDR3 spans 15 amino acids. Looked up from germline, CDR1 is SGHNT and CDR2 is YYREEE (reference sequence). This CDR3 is CASRPDRATYNEQFF. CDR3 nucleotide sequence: TGTGCCAGCAGGCCGGACAGGGCGACCTACAATGAGCAGTTCTTC.

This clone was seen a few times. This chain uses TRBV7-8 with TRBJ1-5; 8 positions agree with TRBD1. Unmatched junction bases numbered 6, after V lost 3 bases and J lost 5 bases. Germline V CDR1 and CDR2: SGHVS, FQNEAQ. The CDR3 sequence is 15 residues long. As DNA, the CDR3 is TGTGCCAGCAGCTTTCGGACAGGGACTGATCAGCCCCAGCATTTT. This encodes CASSFRTGTDQPQHF.

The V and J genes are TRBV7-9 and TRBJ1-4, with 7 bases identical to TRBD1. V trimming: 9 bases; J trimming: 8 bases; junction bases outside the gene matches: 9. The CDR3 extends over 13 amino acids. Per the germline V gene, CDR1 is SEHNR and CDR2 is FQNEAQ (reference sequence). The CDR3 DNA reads TGTGCCAGAAGCCAGGGACAGAGAGAAAAACTGTTTTTT. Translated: CARSQGQREKLFF.

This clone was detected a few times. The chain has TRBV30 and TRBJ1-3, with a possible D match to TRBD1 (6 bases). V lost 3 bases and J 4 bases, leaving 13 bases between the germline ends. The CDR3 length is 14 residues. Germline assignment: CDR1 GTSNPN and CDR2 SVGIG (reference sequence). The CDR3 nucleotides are TGTGCCTGGAGATCCGGGACAATCGGAAACACCATATATTTT. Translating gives CAWRSGTIGNTIYF.

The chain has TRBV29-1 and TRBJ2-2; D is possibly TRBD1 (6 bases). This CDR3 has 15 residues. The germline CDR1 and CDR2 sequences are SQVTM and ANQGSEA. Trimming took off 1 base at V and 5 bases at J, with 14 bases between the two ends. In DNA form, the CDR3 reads TGCAGCGTTGAAGTAGGGGCCAGGGGAACCGGGGAGCTGTTTTTT. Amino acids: CSVEVGARGTGELFF.

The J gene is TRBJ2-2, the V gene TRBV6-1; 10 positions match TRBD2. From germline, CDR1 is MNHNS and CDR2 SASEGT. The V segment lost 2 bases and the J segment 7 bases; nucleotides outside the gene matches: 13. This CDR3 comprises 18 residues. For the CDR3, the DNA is TGTGCCAGCAGTGAAAGGGGAAGCGGGGGGGCCGATGGCGGGGAGCTGTTTTTT. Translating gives CASSERGSGGADGGELFF.

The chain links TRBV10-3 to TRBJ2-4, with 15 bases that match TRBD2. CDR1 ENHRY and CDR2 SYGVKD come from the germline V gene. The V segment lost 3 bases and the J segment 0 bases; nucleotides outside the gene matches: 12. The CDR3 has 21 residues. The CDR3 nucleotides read TGTGCCATCAGTGATCAAGGGGGGACTAGCGGGGGGCCGTTAGCCAAAAACATTCAGTACTTC. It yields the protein CAISDQGGTSGGPLAKNIQYF.

CDR3 nucleotides: TGTGCCAGCAGCTCTCTGAGGGACAGCGAGTCCTACGAGCAGTACTTC. Translated: CASSSLRDSESYEQYF. The rearrangement joins TRBV13 to TRBJ2-7; 7 bases map to TRBD1. This CDR3 contains 16 residues. Germline lookup yields CDR1 PRHDT and CDR2 FYEKMQ (reference sequence). After removal of 4 bases from V and 1 base from J, the junction contained 10 bases not matched to a gene.

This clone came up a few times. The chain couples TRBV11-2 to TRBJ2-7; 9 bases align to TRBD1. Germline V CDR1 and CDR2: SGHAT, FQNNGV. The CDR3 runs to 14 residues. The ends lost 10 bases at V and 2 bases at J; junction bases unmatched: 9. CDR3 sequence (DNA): TGTGCCACCACTACCGGGACAGGGCCCTACGAGCAGTACTTC. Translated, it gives CATTTGTGPYEQYF. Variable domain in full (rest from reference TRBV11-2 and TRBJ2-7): EAGVAQSPRYKIIEKRQSVAFWCNPISGHATLYWYQQILGQGPKLLIQFQNNGVVDDSQLPKDRFSAERLKGVDSTLKIQPAKLEDSAVYLCATTTGTGPYEQYFGPGTRLTVT.

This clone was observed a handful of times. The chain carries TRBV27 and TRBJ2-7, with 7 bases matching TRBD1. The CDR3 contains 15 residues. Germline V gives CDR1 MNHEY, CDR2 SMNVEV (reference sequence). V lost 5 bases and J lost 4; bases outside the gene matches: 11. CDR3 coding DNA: TGTGCCAGCAGTCCCCACAGGGGTCCGGTTTACGAGCAGTACTTC. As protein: CASSPHRGPVYEQYF.

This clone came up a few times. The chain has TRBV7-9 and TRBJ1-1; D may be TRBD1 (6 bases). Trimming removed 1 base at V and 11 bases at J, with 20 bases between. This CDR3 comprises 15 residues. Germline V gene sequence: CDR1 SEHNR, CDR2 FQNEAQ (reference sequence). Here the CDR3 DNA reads TGTGCCAGCAGCTTAGACTTCGGGACATCCCATGAGGCTTTCTTT. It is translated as CASSLDFGTSHEAFF.

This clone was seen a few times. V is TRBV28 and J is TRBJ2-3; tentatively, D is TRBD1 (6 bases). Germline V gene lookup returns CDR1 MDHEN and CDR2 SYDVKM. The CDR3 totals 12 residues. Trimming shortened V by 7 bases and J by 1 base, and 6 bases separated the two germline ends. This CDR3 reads CASKGGTDTQYF. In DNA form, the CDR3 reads TGTGCCAGCAAGGGGGGCACAGATACGCAGTATTTT.

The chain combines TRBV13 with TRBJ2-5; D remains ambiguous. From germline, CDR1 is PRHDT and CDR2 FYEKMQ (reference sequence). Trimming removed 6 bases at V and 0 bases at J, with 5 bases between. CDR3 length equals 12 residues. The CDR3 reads CASSSYQETQYF. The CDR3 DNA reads TGTGCCAGCAGTTCGTACCAAGAGACCCAGTACTTC.

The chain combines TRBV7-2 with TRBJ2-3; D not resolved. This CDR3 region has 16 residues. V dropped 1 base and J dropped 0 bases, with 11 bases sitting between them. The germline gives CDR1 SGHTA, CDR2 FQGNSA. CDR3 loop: CASSLDLLSSTDTQYF. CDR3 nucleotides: TGTGCCAGCAGCTTAGATCTCCTTTCTAGCACAGATACGCAGTATTTT.

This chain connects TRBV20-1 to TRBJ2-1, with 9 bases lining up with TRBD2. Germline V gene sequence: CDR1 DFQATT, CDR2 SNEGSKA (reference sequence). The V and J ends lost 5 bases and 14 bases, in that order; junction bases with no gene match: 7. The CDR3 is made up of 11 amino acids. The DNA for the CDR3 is TGCAGTGCTGATATAGCGGGGGCAGAGTTCTTC. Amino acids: CSADIAGAEFF.

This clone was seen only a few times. CDR3 residues: CASSDAGTGNYGYTF. As DNA, the CDR3 is TGTGCCAGCAGTGACGCCGGGACAGGGAACTATGGCTACACCTTC. This chain links TRBV6-1 with TRBJ1-2; 9 bases line up with TRBD1. CDR3 size: 15 residues. V shed 3 bases and J 2 bases; nucleotides not matched to a gene: 4. Looked up from germline, CDR1 is MNHNS and CDR2 is SASEGT.